Each of the 4 T cell receptor beta chains below was sequenced from the same sample in a study of technical replicates of blood from a few donors. Profiled with immunoSEQ multiplex PCR; TCRdb holds only in-frame clones, not every one. The table has over 55,000 clones, roughly 97% seen once. The sequenced material came from T cells isolated from PBMCs. The receptor set was obtained from a human donor in good health.

The J gene is TRBJ1-1, the V gene TRBV5-1, with a tentative D call TRBD1 (5 bases). Trimming removed 0 bases from V and 0 bases from J, with 12 bases in between. Germline assignment: CDR1 SGHRS and CDR2 YFSETQ. The CDR3 sequence is 16 residues long. The CDR3 is CASSLDGGTVNTEAFF. CDR3 bases: TGCGCCAGCAGCTTGGACGGGGGGACCGTGAACACTGAAGCTTTCTTT.

The rearrangement uses TRBV9 and TRBJ2-7; possible D gene TRBD2, 5 bases. Trimming removed 0 bases from V and 9 bases from J, with 19 bases in between. This CDR3 region has 15 residues. Germline CDR1 and CDR2: SGDLS and YYNGEE. This CDR3 reads CASSVEDSAPTRQYF. The DNA for the CDR3 is TGTGCCAGCAGCGTAGAGGACTCGGCCCCTACGAGGCAGTACTTC.

This clone was seen only once. The chain joins TRBV6-5 to TRBJ2-1; TRBD2 aligns across 11 bases. Germline CDR1 is MNHEY and CDR2 is SVGAGI. V lost 6 bases and J lost 10; bases outside the gene matches: 11. The CDR3 is made up of 15 amino acids. The CDR3 here is CASSPPGLAETEQFF. The CDR3 bases are TGTGCCAGCAGCCCACCGGGACTAGCGGAAACAGAGCAGTTCTTC.

In DNA, the CDR3 is TGTGCCAGCAGTAACGCGGCAGAAGAGACCCAGTACTTC. Translating gives CASSNAAEETQYF. The chain recombines TRBV7-9 with TRBJ2-5; the D is unclear. Germline V gene lookup returns CDR1 SEHNR and CDR2 FQNEAQ (reference sequence). CDR3 length equals 13 residues. V was cut by 6 bases and J by 3 bases, with 11 bases left in between.